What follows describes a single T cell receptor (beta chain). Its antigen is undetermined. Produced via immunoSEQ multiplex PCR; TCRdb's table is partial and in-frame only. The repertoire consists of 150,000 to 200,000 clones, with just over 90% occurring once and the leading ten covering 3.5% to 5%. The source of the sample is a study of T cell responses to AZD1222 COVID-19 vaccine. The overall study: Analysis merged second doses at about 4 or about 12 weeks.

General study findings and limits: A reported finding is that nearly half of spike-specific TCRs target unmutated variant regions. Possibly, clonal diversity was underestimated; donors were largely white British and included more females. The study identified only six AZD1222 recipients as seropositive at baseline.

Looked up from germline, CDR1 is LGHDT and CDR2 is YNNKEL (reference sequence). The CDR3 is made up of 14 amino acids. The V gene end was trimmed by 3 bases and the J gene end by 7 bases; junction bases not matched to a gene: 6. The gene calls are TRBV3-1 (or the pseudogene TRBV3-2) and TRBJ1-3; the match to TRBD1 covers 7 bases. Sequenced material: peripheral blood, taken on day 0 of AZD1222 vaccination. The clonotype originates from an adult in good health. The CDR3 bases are TGTGCCAGCAGCCAGAGCGACAGGGTGAACACCATATATTTT. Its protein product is CASSQSDRVNTIYF.